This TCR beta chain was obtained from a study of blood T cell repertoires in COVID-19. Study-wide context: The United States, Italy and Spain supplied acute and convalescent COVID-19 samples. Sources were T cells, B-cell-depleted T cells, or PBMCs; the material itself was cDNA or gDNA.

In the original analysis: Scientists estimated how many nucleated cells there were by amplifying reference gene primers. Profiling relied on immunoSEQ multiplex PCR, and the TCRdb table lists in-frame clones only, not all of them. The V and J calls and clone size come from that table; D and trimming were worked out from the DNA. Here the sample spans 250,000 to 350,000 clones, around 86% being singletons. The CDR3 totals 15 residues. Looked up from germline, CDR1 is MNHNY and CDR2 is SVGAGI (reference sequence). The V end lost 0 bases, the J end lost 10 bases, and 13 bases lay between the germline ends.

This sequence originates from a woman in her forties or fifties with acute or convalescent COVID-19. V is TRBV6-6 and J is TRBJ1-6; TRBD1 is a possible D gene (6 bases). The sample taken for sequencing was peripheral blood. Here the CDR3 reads CASSYSIQGRSPLHF. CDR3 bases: TGTGCCAGCAGTTACTCGATTCAGGGGCGATCACCCCTCCACTTT.